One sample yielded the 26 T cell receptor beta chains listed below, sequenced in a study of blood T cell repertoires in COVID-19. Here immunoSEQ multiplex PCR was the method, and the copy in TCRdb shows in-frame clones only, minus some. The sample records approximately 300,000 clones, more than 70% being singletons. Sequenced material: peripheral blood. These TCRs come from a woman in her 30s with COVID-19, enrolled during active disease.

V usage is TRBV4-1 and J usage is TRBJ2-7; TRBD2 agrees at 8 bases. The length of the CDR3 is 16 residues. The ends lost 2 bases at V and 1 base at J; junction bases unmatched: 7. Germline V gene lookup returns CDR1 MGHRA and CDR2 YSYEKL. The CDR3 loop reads CASSQSGLAGSYEQYF. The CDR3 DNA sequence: TGCGCCAGCAGCCAAAGTGGTCTAGCGGGTTCCTACGAGCAGTACTTC.

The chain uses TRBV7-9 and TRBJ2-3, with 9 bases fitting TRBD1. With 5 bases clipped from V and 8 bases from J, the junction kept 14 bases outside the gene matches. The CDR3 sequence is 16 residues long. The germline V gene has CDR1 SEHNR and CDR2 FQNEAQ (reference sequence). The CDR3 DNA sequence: TGTGCCAGCAGCCCGCTAGGAACAGGGGGCGCGGGTACGCAGTATTTT. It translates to CASSPLGTGGAGTQYF.

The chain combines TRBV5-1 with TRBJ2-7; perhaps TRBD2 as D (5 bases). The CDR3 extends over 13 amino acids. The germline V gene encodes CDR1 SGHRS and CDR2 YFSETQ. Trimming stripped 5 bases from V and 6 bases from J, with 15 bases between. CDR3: CASSPPTAGEQYF. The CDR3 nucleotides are TGCGCCAGCAGTCCTCCGACCGCGGGCGAGCAGTACTTC.

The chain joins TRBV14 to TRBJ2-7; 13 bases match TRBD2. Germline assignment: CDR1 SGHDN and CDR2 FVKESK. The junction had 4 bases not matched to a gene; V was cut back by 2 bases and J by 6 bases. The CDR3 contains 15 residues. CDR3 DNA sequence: TGTGCCAGCAGCCAATTGACTAGCGGGAGGCGCGAGCAGTACTTC. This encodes CASSQLTSGRREQYF. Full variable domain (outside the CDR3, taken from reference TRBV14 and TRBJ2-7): EAGVTQFPSHSVIEKGQTVTLRCDPISGHDNLYWYRRVMGKEIKFLLHFVKESKQDESGMPNNRFLAERTGGTYSTLKVQPAELEDSGVYFCASSQLTSGRREQYFGPGTRLTVT.

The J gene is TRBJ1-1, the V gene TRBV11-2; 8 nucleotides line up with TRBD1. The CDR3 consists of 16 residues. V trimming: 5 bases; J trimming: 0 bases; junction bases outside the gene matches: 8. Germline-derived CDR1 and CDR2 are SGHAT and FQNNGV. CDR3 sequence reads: CASSPFLQGVNTEAFF. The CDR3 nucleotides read TGTGCCAGCAGCCCTTTCCTACAGGGGGTGAACACTGAAGCTTTCTTT. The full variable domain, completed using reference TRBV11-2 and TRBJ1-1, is EAGVAQSPRYKIIEKRQSVAFWCNPISGHATLYWYQQILGQGPKLLIQFQNNGVVDDSQLPKDRFSAERLKGVDSTLKIQPAKLEDSAVYLCASSPFLQGVNTEAFFGQGTRLTVV.

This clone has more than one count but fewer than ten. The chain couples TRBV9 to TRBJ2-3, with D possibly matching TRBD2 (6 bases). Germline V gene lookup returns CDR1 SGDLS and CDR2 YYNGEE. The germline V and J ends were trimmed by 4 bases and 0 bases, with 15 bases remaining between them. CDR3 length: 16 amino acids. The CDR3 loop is CASSMPLSGSTDTQYF. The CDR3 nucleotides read TGTGCCAGCAGCATGCCCCTTAGCGGTAGCACAGATACGCAGTATTTT.

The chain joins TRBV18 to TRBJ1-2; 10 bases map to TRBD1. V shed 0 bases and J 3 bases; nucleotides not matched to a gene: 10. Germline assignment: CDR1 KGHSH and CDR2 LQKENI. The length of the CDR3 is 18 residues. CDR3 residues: CASSPPLGQGYEDYGYTF. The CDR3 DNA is TGTGCCAGCTCACCACCGCTGGGACAGGGGTACGAGGACTATGGCTACACCTTC.

Here the CDR3 DNA reads TGTGCCAGTAGCTCTCAGGGACACCAAAACTATGGCTACACCTTC. This codes for CASSSQGHQNYGYTF. The chain joins TRBV19 to TRBJ1-2; possible D gene TRBD1, 6 bases. Germline-derived CDR1 and CDR2 are LNHDA and SQIVND (reference sequence). Trimming stripped 6 bases from V and 2 bases from J, with 16 bases between. The CDR3 is 15 amino acids.

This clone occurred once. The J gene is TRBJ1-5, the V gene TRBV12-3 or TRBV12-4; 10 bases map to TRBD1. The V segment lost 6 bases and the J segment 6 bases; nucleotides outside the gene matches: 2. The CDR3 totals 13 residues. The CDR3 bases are TGTGCCAGCAGGAGGACAGGGGGTCAGCCCCAGCATTTT. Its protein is CASRRTGGQPQHF.

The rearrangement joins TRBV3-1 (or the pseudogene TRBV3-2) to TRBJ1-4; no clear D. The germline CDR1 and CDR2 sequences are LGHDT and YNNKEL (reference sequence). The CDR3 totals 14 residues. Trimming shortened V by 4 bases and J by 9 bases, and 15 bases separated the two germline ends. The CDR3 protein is CASSPELEGQKLFF. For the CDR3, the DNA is TGTGCCAGCAGCCCAGAGTTGGAGGGTCAAAAACTGTTTTTT.

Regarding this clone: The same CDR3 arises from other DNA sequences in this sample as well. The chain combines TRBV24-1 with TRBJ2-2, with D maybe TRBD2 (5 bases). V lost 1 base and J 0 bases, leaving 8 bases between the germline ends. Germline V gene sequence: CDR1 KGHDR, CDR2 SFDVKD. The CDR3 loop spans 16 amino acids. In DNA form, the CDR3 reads TGTGCCACCAGTGATTTCAGCGGTTCGAACACCGGGGAGCTGTTTTTT. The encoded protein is CATSDFSGSNTGELFF.

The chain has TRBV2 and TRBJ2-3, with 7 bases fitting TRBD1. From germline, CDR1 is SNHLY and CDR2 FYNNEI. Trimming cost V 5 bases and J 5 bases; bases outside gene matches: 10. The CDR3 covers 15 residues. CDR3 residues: CASSQTGVWKDTQYF. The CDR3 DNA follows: TGTGCCAGCAGTCAAACAGGGGTGTGGAAAGATACGCAGTATTTT.

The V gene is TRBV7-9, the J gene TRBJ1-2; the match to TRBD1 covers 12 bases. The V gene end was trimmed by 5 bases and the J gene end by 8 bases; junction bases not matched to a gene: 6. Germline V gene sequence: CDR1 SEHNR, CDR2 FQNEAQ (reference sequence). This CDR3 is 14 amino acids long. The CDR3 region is CASSQGQGADGYTF. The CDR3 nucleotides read TGTGCCAGCAGCCAGGGACAGGGGGCGGACGGCTACACCTTC.

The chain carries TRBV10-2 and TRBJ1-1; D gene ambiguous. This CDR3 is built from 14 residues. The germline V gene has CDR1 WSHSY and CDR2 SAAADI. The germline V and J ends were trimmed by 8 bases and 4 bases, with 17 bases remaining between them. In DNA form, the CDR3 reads TGCGCCAGCCGCGCTACGGGAAAGACCACTGAAGCTTTCTTT. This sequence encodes CASRATGKTTEAFF.

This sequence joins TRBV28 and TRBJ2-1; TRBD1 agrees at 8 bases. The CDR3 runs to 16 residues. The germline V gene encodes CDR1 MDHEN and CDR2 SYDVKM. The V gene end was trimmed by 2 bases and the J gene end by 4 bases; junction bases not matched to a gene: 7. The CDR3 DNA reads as TGTGCCAGCAGTTTAGGGCAGGGGGCCGCTTACAATGAGCAGTTCTTC. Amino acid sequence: CASSLGQGAAYNEQFF.

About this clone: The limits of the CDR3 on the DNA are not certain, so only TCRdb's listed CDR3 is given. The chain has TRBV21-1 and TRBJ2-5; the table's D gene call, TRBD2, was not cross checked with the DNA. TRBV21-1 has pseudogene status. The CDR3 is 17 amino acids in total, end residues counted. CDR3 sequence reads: CASSKVGSGSWGETQYF.

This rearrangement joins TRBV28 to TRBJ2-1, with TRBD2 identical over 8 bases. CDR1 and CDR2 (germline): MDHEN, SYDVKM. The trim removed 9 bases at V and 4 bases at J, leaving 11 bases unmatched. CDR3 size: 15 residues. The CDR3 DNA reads TGTGCCAGTGGACGAAGCGGGAGTTGGTACAATGAGCAGTTCTTC. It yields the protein CASGRSGSWYNEQFF.

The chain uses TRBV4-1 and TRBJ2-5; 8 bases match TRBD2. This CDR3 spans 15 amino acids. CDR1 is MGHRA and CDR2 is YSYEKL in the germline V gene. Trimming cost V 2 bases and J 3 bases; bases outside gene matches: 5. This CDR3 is CASSQSGRVEETQYF. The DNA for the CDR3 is TGCGCCAGCAGCCAAAGCGGGAGAGTCGAAGAGACCCAGTACTTC.

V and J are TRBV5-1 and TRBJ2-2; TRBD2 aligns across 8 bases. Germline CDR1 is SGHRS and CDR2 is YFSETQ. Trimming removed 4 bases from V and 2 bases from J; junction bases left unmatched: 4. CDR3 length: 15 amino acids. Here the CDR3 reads CASSRTSSNTGELFF. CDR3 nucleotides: TGCGCCAGCAGCCGGACTAGCAGTAACACCGGGGAGCTGTTTTTT.

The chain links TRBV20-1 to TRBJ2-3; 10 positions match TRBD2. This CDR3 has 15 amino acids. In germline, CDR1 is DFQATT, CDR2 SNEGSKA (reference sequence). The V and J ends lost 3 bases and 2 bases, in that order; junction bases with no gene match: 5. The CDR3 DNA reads TGCAGTGCTAGTGTAGCGGGAGGTATCACAGATACGCAGTATTTT. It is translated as CSASVAGGITDTQYF.

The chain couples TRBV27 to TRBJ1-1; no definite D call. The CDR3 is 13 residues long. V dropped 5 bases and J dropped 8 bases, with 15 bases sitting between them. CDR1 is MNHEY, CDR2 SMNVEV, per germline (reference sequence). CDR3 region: CASSDNWGGEAFF. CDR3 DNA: TGTGCCAGCAGTGATAACTGGGGAGGGGAAGCTTTCTTT.

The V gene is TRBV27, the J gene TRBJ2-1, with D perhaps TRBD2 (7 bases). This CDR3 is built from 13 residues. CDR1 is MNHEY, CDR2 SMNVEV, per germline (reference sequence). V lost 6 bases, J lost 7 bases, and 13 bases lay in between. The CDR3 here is CASRTGGRNEQFF. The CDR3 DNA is TGTGCCAGCAGGACCGGGGGGCGGAATGAGCAGTTCTTC.

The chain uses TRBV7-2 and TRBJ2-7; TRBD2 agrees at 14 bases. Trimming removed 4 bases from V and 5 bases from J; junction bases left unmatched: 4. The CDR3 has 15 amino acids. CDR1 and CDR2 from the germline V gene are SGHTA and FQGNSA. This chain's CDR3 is CASSSTSGRADEQYF. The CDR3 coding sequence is TGTGCCAGCAGCTCGACTAGCGGGAGGGCGGACGAGCAGTACTTC.

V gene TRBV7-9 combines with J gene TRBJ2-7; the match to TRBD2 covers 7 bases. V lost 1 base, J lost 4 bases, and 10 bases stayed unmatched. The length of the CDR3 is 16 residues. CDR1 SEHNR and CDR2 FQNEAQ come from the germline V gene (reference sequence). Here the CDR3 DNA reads TGTGCCAGCAGCTTAGGGGGTACCGGGAGGAGGTACGAGCAGTACTTC. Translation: CASSLGGTGRRYEQYF. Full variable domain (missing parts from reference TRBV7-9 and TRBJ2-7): DTGVSQNPRHKITKRGQNVTFRCDPISEHNRLYWYRQTLGQGPEFLTYFQNEAQLEKSRLLSDRFSAERPKGSFSTLEIQRTEQGDSAMYLCASSLGGTGRRYEQYFGPGTRLTVT.

The CDR3: CASSERGGLAESYEQYF. The CDR3 DNA reads TGCGCCAGCAGTGAGAGGGGGGGACTAGCGGAGTCCTACGAGCAGTACTTC. This chain links TRBV10-2 with TRBJ2-7, with TRBD2 identical over 11 bases. The CDR3 extends over 17 amino acids. Germline CDR1 and CDR2: WSHSY and SAAADI. Trimming cost V 2 bases and J 1 base; bases outside gene matches: 7.

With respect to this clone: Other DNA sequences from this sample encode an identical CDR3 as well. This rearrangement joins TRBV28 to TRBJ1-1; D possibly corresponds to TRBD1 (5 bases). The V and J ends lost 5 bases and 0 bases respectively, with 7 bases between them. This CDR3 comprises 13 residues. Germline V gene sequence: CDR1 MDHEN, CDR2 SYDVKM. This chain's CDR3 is CASSLDMNTEAFF. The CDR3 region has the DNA TGTGCCAGCAGTCTGGACATGAACACTGAAGCTTTCTTT.